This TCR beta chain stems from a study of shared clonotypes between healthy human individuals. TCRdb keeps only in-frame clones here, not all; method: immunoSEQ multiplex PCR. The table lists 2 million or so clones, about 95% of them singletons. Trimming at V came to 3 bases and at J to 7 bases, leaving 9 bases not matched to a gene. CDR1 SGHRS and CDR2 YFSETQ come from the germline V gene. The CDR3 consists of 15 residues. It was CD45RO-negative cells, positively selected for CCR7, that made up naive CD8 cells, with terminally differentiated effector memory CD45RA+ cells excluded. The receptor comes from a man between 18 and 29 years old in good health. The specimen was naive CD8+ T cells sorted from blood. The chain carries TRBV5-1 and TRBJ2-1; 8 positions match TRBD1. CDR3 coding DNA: TGCGCCAGCAGCTGGAACAGGGGGGCCGTAAATGAGCAGTTCTTC. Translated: CASSWNRGAVNEQFF.